The clone carrying this TCR beta chain came up a few times. Repertoires were generated with immunoSEQ multiplex PCR, while TCRdb's copy carries only in-frame clones and drops some. Of tens of thousands of clones in the sample, 85% to 95% were seen once. The sample belongs to a study of T cell changes during pregnancy in multiple sclerosis. This CDR3 has 15 amino acids. Per germline, CDR1 SGHRS and CDR2 YFSETQ. Germline trimming cut 4 bases from V and 3 bases from J; bases unmatched to any gene: 6. The input for sequencing was peripheral blood, taken in the third trimester of pregnancy. The chain links TRBV5-1 to TRBJ1-2, with TRBD1 matching over 10 bases. This TCR was recovered from a female donor with multiple sclerosis, enrolled in a pregnancy study. The CDR3 loop reads CASSPEGQGYYGYTF. The CDR3 DNA follows: TGCGCCAGCAGCCCCGAGGGACAGGGGTACTATGGCTACACCTTC.